The 29 T cell receptor beta chains below all came from one sample that was sequenced in a study of cytomegalovirus exposure and HLA in healthy donors. Primers included in the PCR were 60 Vbeta and 13 Jbeta primers. Clones were read by immunoSEQ multiplex PCR, and TCRdb kept only the in-frame ones, dropping some. Of about 160,000 clones detected, roughly nine tenths appear once; the ten largest clones hold over 0.8%. Input material: PBMCs. The receptors here all came from a young woman in good health and CMV-seronegative.

J is TRBJ1-5 and V is TRBV7-2; the D gene is possibly TRBD1 (5 bases). The CDR3 covers 15 residues. Germline CDR1 is SGHTA and CDR2 is FQGNSA. V dropped 5 bases and J dropped 3 bases, with 14 bases sitting between them. CDR3 DNA sequence: TGTGCCAGCAGCCAGGACGGGACTCTCAATCAGCCCCAGCATTTT. This codes for CASSQDGTLNQPQHF.

This chain connects TRBV19 to TRBJ2-1; TRBD2 matches 10 bases. This CDR3 contains 15 residues. V trimming: 7 bases; J trimming: 5 bases; junction bases outside the gene matches: 8. Germline V gene lookup returns CDR1 LNHDA and CDR2 SQIVND (reference sequence). CDR3 bases: TGTGCCAGTAATAGACTAGCGGGCCTGAACAATGAGCAGTTCTTC. Translated: CASNRLAGLNNEQFF.

V gene TRBV30 combines with J gene TRBJ2-2; 10 bases match TRBD2. The CDR3 is made up of 15 amino acids. The junction had 10 bases not matched to a gene; V was cut back by 4 bases and J by 8 bases. CDR1 and CDR2 (germline): GTSNPN, SVGIG (reference sequence). CDR3 loop: CAWTPGLALAGELFF. CDR3 bases: TGTGCCTGGACCCCGGGACTAGCGCTGGCTGGGGAGCTGTTTTTT.

This clone showed up just once. The V and J genes are TRBV6-6 and TRBJ2-5, with D possibly matching TRBD2 (6 bases). The J call may be faulty, since TRBJ2-7 better matches the DNA end. Germline CDR1 MNHNY, CDR2 SVGAGI (reference sequence). CDR3 length: 15 amino acids. The CDR3, as DNA: TGTGCCAGCAGTTACCGGGACTCATTTTCCTACGAGCAGTACTTC. Translated: CASSYRDSFSYEQYF.

The chain combines TRBV9 with TRBJ1-6; 9 positions agree with TRBD1. Germline lookup yields CDR1 SGDLS and CDR2 YYNGEE. This CDR3 comprises 16 residues. Losses at the gene ends were 0 bases for V and 7 bases for J; bases not matched to a gene: 5. The CDR3 sequence: CASSVDGTGYNSPLHF. DNA of the CDR3: TGTGCCAGCAGCGTAGACGGGACAGGGTACAATTCACCCCTCCACTTT.

The rearrangement links TRBV19 to TRBJ1-1, with D possibly being TRBD1 (6 bases). This CDR3 spans 15 amino acids. The germline V and J ends were trimmed by 2 bases and 6 bases, with 16 bases remaining between them. CDR1 is LNHDA, CDR2 SQIVND, per germline (reference sequence). The CDR3 coding sequence is TGTGCCAGTAGTATAACCGGGGGGCGGTGGGCTGAAGCTTTCTTT. Translated: CASSITGGRWAEAFF. The whole variable domain, filled in from reference TRBV19 and TRBJ1-1, reads DGGITQSPKYLFRKEGQNVTLSCEQNLNHDAMYWYRQDPGQGLRLIYYSQIVNDFQKGDIAEGYSVSREKKESFPLTVTSAQKNPTAFYLCASSITGGRWAEAFFGQGTRLTVV.

The chain links TRBV5-1 to TRBJ2-5; a possible D gene is TRBD1 (6 bases). Germline CDR1 reads SGHRS; CDR2 reads YFSETQ. The CDR3 is 16 amino acids. V lost 4 bases to trimming and J lost 1 base, with 17 bases between them. In nucleotides, the CDR3 is TGCGCCAGCAGCAGATCAACAGGGAGCCGCCAAGAGACCCAGTACTTC. Protein sequence: CASSRSTGSRQETQYF. Supplemented by reference TRBV5-1 and TRBJ2-5, the full variable domain reads KAGVTQTPRYLIKTRGQQVTLSCSPISGHRSVSWYQQTPGQGLQFLFEYFSETQRNKGNFPGRFSGRQFSNSRSEMNVSTLELGDSALYLCASSRSTGSRQETQYFGPGTRLLVL.

The chain uses TRBV5-1 and TRBJ1-4; perhaps TRBD1 as D (6 bases). The V gene lost 4 bases and the J gene lost 7 bases, with 11 bases spanning the gap. The germline CDR1 and CDR2 sequences are SGHRS and YFSETQ. The CDR3 totals 13 residues. In DNA form, the CDR3 reads TGCGCCAGCAGCCCGGACAGACCTGAAAAACTGTTTTTT. This gives the protein CASSPDRPEKLFF.

The rearrangement links TRBV18 to TRBJ1-1; D perhaps matches TRBD1 (6 bases). The V end was cut by 3 bases, the J end by 3 bases, with 17 bases between. This CDR3 comprises 16 residues. The germline V gene has CDR1 KGHSH and CDR2 LQKENI. DNA of the CDR3: TGTGCCAGCTCACCCGCGCGGAACGCAGGGGACACTGAAGCTTTCTTT. Amino acid sequence: CASSPARNAGDTEAFF. Looking up the rest from reference TRBV18 and TRBJ1-1 gives the full variable domain: NAGVMQNPRHLVRRRGQEARLRCSPMKGHSHVYWYRQLPEEGLKFMVYLQKENIIDESGMPKERFSAEFPKEGPSILRIQQVVRGDSAAYFCASSPARNAGDTEAFFGQGTRLTVV.

The chain uses TRBV20-1 and TRBJ1-4; D is possibly TRBD1 (6 bases). Germline-derived CDR1 and CDR2 are DFQATT and SNEGSKA (reference sequence). The CDR3 has 11 amino acids. CDR3 nucleotide sequence: TGCGGGGGGGCGGGTAATGAAAAACTGTTTTTT. Translating gives CGGAGNEKLFF.

The chain couples TRBV30 to TRBJ2-2; 10 nucleotides align to TRBD1. Germline V gene sequence: CDR1 GTSNPN, CDR2 SVGIG (reference sequence). The CDR3 spans 14 residues. The V segment lost 5 bases and the J segment 4 bases; nucleotides outside the gene matches: 4. The CDR3 spells CAWGGTGATGELFF. The CDR3 DNA follows: TGTGCCTGGGGGGGGACAGGGGCCACCGGGGAGCTGTTTTTT.

This clone was recorded only once. The V call is TRBV27, the J call TRBJ2-7; TRBD2 is a possible D gene (7 bases). Trimming left V 6 bases short and J 2 bases short, with 14 bases between. The germline CDR1 and CDR2 sequences are MNHEY and SMNVEV (reference sequence). CDR3 length: 14 amino acids. DNA of the CDR3: TGTGCCAGCAGCTCTAGCGGACAGACCTACGAGCAGTACTTC. Its translation: CASSSSGQTYEQYF.

The genes are TRBV5-4 and TRBJ2-2, with TRBD2 matching 9 bases. CDR1 is SGHNT, CDR2 YYREEE, per germline (reference sequence). This CDR3 comprises 16 residues. Trimming cost V 1 base and J 3 bases; bases outside gene matches: 4. The CDR3 DNA reads as TGTGCCAGCAGCTTGTCAGCGGGAGGTTACACCGGGGAGCTGTTTTTT. Residues: CASSLSAGGYTGELFF. Based on the CDR3 plus reference TRBV5-4 and TRBJ2-2, the full variable domain is ETGVTQSPTHLIKTRGQQVTLRCSSQSGHNTVSWYQQALGQGPQFIFQYYREEENGRGNFPPRFSGLQFPNYSSELNVNALELDDSALYLCASSLSAGGYTGELFFGEGSRLTVL.

This chain joins TRBV11-3 and TRBJ2-2; D is unclear. The CDR3 totals 12 residues. Trimming pared 5 bases from V and 3 bases from J, leaving 4 bases between. Looked up from germline, CDR1 is SGHNT and CDR2 is YENEEA. The CDR3 DNA follows: TGTGCCAGCAGCCTACACACCGGGGAGCTGTTTTTT. Translated, it gives CASSLHTGELFF.

V usage is TRBV5-1 and J usage is TRBJ2-7, with 10 bases lining up with TRBD1. CDR3 size: 15 residues. Germline CDR1 reads SGHRS; CDR2 reads YFSETQ. V trimming: 5 bases; J trimming: 2 bases; junction bases outside the gene matches: 7. CDR3 DNA: TGCGCCAGCAGAGTGGTGGGGACAGGGGCCTACGAGCAGTACTTC. It codes for CASRVVGTGAYEQYF.

There are a few counts of this clone. V gene TRBV10-2 combines with J gene TRBJ2-7; D may be TRBD1 (5 bases). This CDR3 is 14 amino acids long. Germline assignment: CDR1 WSHSY and CDR2 SAAADI. V gave up 2 bases and J gave up 0 bases, with 8 bases separating them. In DNA, the CDR3 is TGCGCCAGCAGTGAGAGGGGAATCTCCTACGAGCAGTACTTC. Its translation: CASSERGISYEQYF.

The chain couples TRBV6-5 to TRBJ1-4, with 8 nucleotides matching TRBD1. The germline gives CDR1 MNHEY, CDR2 SVGAGI. After removal of 7 bases from V and 3 bases from J, the junction contained 4 bases not matched to a gene. This CDR3 has 14 residues. DNA for the CDR3: TGTGCCAGCAAACAGGGACAGGCTAATGAAAAACTGTTTTTT. Protein: CASKQGQANEKLFF.

The chain links TRBV15 to TRBJ1-2, with unresolved D. Germline CDR1 is LNHNV and CDR2 is YYDKDF (reference sequence). This CDR3 spans 14 amino acids. V was cut by 1 base and J by 2 bases, with 8 bases left in between. Here the CDR3 reads CATSRVGINYGYTF. The CDR3 DNA reads as TGTGCCACCAGCAGAGTGGGCATCAACTATGGCTACACCTTC. The full variable domain, with the rest looked up from reference TRBV15 and TRBJ1-2, is DAMVIQNPRYQVTQFGKPVTLSCSQTLNHNVMYWYQQKSSQAPKLLFHYYDKDFNNEADTPDNFQSRRPNTSFCFLDIRSPGLGDTAMYLCATSRVGINYGYTFGSGTRLTVV.

The chain employs TRBV19 and TRBJ1-1, with TRBD1 matching over 8 bases. V was pared by 5 bases and J by 11 bases, with 10 bases of the junction left unmatched. Germline V gives CDR1 LNHDA, CDR2 SQIVND (reference sequence). The CDR3 runs 13 residues. CDR3 coding DNA: TGTGCCAGTAGTCAGGGGGCACCCAGTGATGCTTTCTTT. It is translated as CASSQGAPSDAFF.

The CDR3 loop is CASSPVKAGGETQYF. The CDR3 bases are TGTGCCAGCAGTCCCGTTAAAGCGGGAGGTGAGACCCAGTACTTC. The chain joins TRBV27 to TRBJ2-5; 9 nucleotides line up with TRBD2. Germline V gives CDR1 MNHEY, CDR2 SMNVEV (reference sequence). J was trimmed by 5 bases and V by 5 bases; bases with no gene match: 9. This CDR3 spans 15 amino acids.

Of note for this clone: Compared with germline, one end of the junction differs, possibly owing to a read error. Other DNA sequences of this sample code for an identical CDR3. J is TRBJ1-6 and V is TRBV9, with a possible D match to TRBD1 (6 bases). This CDR3 has 18 amino acids. In germline, CDR1 is SGDLS, CDR2 YYNGEE. The CDR3, as DNA: TGTGCCAGCAGCGAGGGGGACGACAGAACATTCTATAATTCCCCCCTCCACTTT. This gives the protein CASSEGDDRTFYNSPLHF.

This sequence joins TRBV5-4 and TRBJ1-2; tentatively, D is TRBD1 (6 bases). The CDR3 contains 16 residues. V lost 4 bases, J lost 2 bases, and 18 bases lay in between. Germline V lookup: CDR1 SGHNT, CDR2 YYREEE (reference sequence). The CDR3: CASSPGPGGRNYGYTF. CDR3 sequence (DNA): TGTGCCAGCAGCCCCGGGCCGGGGGGCAGAAACTATGGCTACACCTTC. Full variable domain (outside the CDR3, taken from reference TRBV5-4 and TRBJ1-2): ETGVTQSPTHLIKTRGQQVTLRCSSQSGHNTVSWYQQALGQGPQFIFQYYREEENGRGNFPPRFSGLQFPNYSSELNVNALELDDSALYLCASSPGPGGRNYGYTFGSGTRLTVV.

CDR3 sequence reads: CASSEWGGGYNEQFF. The CDR3 DNA is TGCGCCAGCAGTGAGTGGGGGGGAGGCTACAATGAGCAGTTCTTC. The chain uses TRBV10-2 and TRBJ2-1, with TRBD2 matching over 7 bases. Unmatched junction bases numbered 3, after V lost 1 base and J lost 3 bases. Germline lookup yields CDR1 WSHSY and CDR2 SAAADI. The CDR3 is made up of 15 amino acids.

This clone was seen once. The J gene is TRBJ2-5, the V gene TRBV19, with unresolved D. Near its end, the DNA agrees better with TRBJ2-7, so the J call may be wrong. This CDR3 has 15 residues. CDR1 and CDR2 from the germline V gene are LNHDA and SQIVND (reference sequence). CDR3 sequence reads: CASSIDARFTYEQYF. DNA for the CDR3: TGTGCCAGTAGTATAGATGCCAGGTTCACCTACGAGCAGTACTTC.

About this clone: One end of the junction is discordant with germline, which a read error may explain. The chain is built from TRBV4-3 and TRBJ2-1; D gene ambiguous. The CDR3 covers 17 residues. Germline CDR1 is LGHNA and CDR2 is YSLEER. The chain's CDR3 is CASSQEVAVIPYNGQFF. The CDR3 DNA reads as TGCGCCAGCAGCCAAGAGGTGGCGGTGATCCCCTACAATGGGCAGTTCTTC.

The rearrangement links TRBV7-8 to TRBJ2-1; TRBD1 is a possible D gene (6 bases). Germline CDR1 reads SGHVS; CDR2 reads FQNEAQ. This CDR3 has 15 residues. The V end was cut by 3 bases, the J end by 0 bases, with 9 bases between. The CDR3 region is CASSFSRGSYNEQFF. The CDR3 DNA reads as TGTGCCAGCAGCTTTAGCAGGGGCTCCTACAATGAGCAGTTCTTC.

The CDR3 DNA reads TGCAGTGCTCCCGGGACTTCTGAAGCTTTCTTT. This sequence encodes CSAPGTSEAFF. This chain connects TRBV20-1 to TRBJ1-1, with a weak D call TRBD1 (5 bases). V dropped 5 bases and J dropped 6 bases, with 10 bases sitting between them. Germline V gene data show CDR1 as DFQATT and CDR2 as SNEGSKA (reference sequence). CDR3 length: 11 residues.

V is TRBV27 and J is TRBJ1-6; D remains unclear. Germline V gene sequence: CDR1 MNHEY, CDR2 SMNVEV (reference sequence). V lost 6 bases to trimming and J lost 5 bases, with 11 bases between them. CDR3 size: 14 residues. CDR3 residues: CASRPPIDNSPLHF. Here the CDR3 DNA reads TGTGCCAGCAGGCCCCCGATAGATAATTCACCCCTCCACTTT.

The chain is built from TRBV10-2 and TRBJ1-2, with a possible D match to TRBD1 (6 bases). The germline V gene has CDR1 WSHSY and CDR2 SAAADI. This CDR3 comprises 14 residues. V was clipped by 7 bases and J by 7 bases, with 19 bases between them. CDR3 sequence reads: CASTAGDPSFGYTF. Here the CDR3 DNA reads TGCGCCAGCACGGCAGGGGACCCTAGCTTTGGCTACACCTTC.